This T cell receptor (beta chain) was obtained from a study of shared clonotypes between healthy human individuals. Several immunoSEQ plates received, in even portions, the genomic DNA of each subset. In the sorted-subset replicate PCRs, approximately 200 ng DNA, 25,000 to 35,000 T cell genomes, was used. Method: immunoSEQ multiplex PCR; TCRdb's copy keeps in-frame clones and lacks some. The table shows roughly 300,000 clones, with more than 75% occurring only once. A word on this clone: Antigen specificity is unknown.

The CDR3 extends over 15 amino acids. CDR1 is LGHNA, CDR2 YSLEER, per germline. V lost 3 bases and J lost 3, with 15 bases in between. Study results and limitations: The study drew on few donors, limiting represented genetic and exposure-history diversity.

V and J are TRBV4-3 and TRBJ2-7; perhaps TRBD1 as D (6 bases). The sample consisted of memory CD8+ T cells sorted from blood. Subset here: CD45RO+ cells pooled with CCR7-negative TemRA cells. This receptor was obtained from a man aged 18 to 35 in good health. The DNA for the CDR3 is TGCGCCAGCAGCCACGCCCAAGGGGGATTCTACGAGCAGTACTTC. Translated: CASSHAQGGFYEQYF.